The 24 T cell receptor beta chains reported below all come from one sample, sequenced in a study of shared clonotypes between healthy human individuals (dated by TCRdb to 2020 to 2021). Library preparation was by the immunoSEQ multiplex PCR assay. TCRdb took this table from immuneACCESS and kept in-frame rearrangements with V and J called. Such tables lack part of the clones; where checked against another copy, unresolved V genes explain under half of the gap, and the rest is unexplained. The sample table holds about 1.1 million clones, of which roughly 77% were seen once. The biggest ten clones account for roughly 0.83% of the sample. Sequenced sample: memory CD4+ T cells from PBMCs. The cell subset or site label, as the study defines it: CD45RA-negative fraction. The receptors stem from a man younger than 35 in good health. Some clones in this sample may be carry-over from other donors' samples.

The V call is TRBV2, the J call TRBJ2-7, with D maybe TRBD1 (5 bases). Trimming removed 7 bases at V and 0 bases at J, with 10 bases between. Germline-derived CDR1 and CDR2 are SNHLY and FYNNEI. This CDR3 has 13 amino acids. The CDR3 protein is CASNPDTSYEQYF. The CDR3 bases are TGTGCCAGCAATCCGGACACCTCCTACGAGCAGTACTTC.

The rearrangement uses TRBV5-1 and TRBJ1-2; 8 bases fit TRBD1. Germline trimming cut 3 bases from V and 5 bases from J; bases unmatched to any gene: 3. The V gene's germline CDR1 is SGHRS and CDR2 YFSETQ. The CDR3 is made up of 13 amino acids. The CDR3 DNA follows: TGCGCCAGCAGCTACCAGGGGGCGTATGGCTACACCTTC. Translation: CASSYQGAYGYTF. The whole variable domain, filled in from reference TRBV5-1 and TRBJ1-2, reads KAGVTQTPRYLIKTRGQQVTLSCSPISGHRSVSWYQQTPGQGLQFLFEYFSETQRNKGNFPGRFSGRQFSNSRSEMNVSTLELGDSALYLCASSYQGAYGYTFGSGTRLTVV.

The chain is built from TRBV27 and TRBJ1-2; 9 bases are shared with TRBD1. From germline, CDR1 is MNHEY and CDR2 SMNVEV (reference sequence). The trim removed 3 bases at V and 8 bases at J, leaving 4 bases unmatched. CDR3 size: 13 residues. The CDR3 coding sequence is TGTGCCAGCAGTTTTAGGACAGGGGCAGGCTACACCTTC. Its translation is CASSFRTGAGYTF.

The genes are TRBV9 and TRBJ2-2; possibly TRBD2 for D (5 bases). Trimming shortened V by 0 bases and J by 2 bases, and 29 bases separated the two germline ends. Germline V CDR1 and CDR2: SGDLS, YYNGEE. The CDR3 is 22 amino acids. CDR3: CASSVARFFGGSESVNTGELFF. CDR3 in DNA: TGTGCCAGCAGCGTAGCCCGCTTTTTTGGTGGGAGCGAAAGTGTTAACACCGGGGAGCTGTTTTTT.

The chain employs TRBV10-3 and TRBJ1-2; 8 nucleotides match TRBD1. From germline, CDR1 is ENHRY and CDR2 SYGVKD. The trim removed 6 bases at V and 4 bases at J, leaving 4 bases unmatched. The CDR3 runs 13 residues. The CDR3 sequence is CAISGQGPYGYTF. In DNA form, the CDR3 reads TGTGCCATCAGCGGACAGGGCCCCTATGGCTACACCTTC.

The chain uses TRBV4-2 and TRBJ1-4, with TRBD1 matching over 7 bases. The CDR3 runs 20 residues. Germline V gives CDR1 LGHNA, CDR2 YNFKEQ. After removal of 0 bases from V and 12 bases from J, the junction contained 25 bases not matched to a gene. In nucleotides, the CDR3 is TGTGCCAGCAGCCAAGAAGTGGACTTGAGACAGGGCGGAGGTGAAAAAGAACTGTTTTTT. Translated, it gives CASSQEVDLRQGGGEKELFF.

V usage is TRBV19 and J usage is TRBJ2-7; 12 nucleotides line up with TRBD2. The CDR3 contains 15 residues. With V trimmed by 6 bases and J by 3 bases, 6 bases remained unmatched. Germline V gene sequence: CDR1 LNHDA, CDR2 SQIVND (reference sequence). The CDR3 protein is CASRASGRVLYEQYF. CDR3 coding DNA: TGTGCCAGTAGGGCTAGCGGGAGGGTACTCTACGAGCAGTACTTC.

The chain combines TRBV7-3 with TRBJ1-5; D gene uncertain. Deletions cut 1 base from V and 7 bases from J, with 8 bases between. CDR1 is SGHTA and CDR2 is FQGTGA in the germline V gene. The CDR3 totals 13 residues. DNA for the CDR3: TGTGCCAGCAGCTTAATGTATCTACAGCCCCAGCATTTT. Protein product: CASSLMYLQPQHF.

This clone appeared once. The chain couples TRBV28 to TRBJ2-3, with 8 bases aligning to TRBD1. V was pared by 6 bases and J by 7 bases, with 12 bases of the junction left unmatched. Germline CDR1 and CDR2: MDHEN and SYDVKM. CDR3 length: 15 residues. CDR3 region: CASRPRGQGANTQYF. CDR3 nucleotide sequence: TGTGCCAGCAGGCCCCGGGGGCAGGGGGCGAATACGCAGTATTTT.

This clone was detected only a few times. The V gene is TRBV10-3, the J gene TRBJ2-3; D tentatively fits TRBD1 or TRBD2 (5 bases each). Looked up from germline, CDR1 is ENHRY and CDR2 is SYGVKD. The germline V and J ends were trimmed by 8 bases and 0 bases, with 12 bases remaining between them. The CDR3 spans 14 residues. The CDR3, as DNA: TGTGCCATCCGAGGGGACGGTAGCACAGATACGCAGTATTTT. Translated: CAIRGDGSTDTQYF.

The rearrangement uses TRBV10-1 and TRBJ2-7; possibly TRBD2 for D (5 bases). This CDR3 region has 12 residues. Trimming left V 6 bases short and J 6 bases short, with 12 bases between. CDR1 WNHNN and CDR2 SYGVQD come from the germline V gene (reference sequence). CDR3 in amino acids: CASRLASTEQYF. The CDR3 DNA reads as TGCGCCAGCAGGCTAGCCTCCACCGAGCAGTACTTC.

The chain has TRBV14 and TRBJ1-2; unclear D gene. CDR1 is SGHDN, CDR2 FVKESK, per germline. The CDR3 is 14 residues long. The V gene lost 1 base and the J gene lost 7 bases, with 13 bases spanning the gap. This CDR3 reads CASSQGWQLGGYTF. DNA of the CDR3: TGTGCCAGCAGCCAAGGCTGGCAATTGGGTGGCTACACCTTC.

Here the CDR3 DNA reads TGTGCCAGCAGCCCGCGGTATGTCGGGAGCGGCTACACCTTC. Translating gives CASSPRYVGSGYTF. This sequence joins TRBV5-6 and TRBJ1-2; unclear D gene. Germline V CDR1 and CDR2: SGHDT, YYEEEE. The CDR3 loop spans 14 amino acids. Trimming removed 4 bases at V and 8 bases at J, with 18 bases between. The full variable domain, completed using reference TRBV5-6 and TRBJ1-2, is DAGVTQSPTHLIKTRGQQVTLRCSPKSGHDTVSWYQQALGQGPQFIFQYYEEEERQRGNFPDRFSGHQFPNYSSELNVNALLLGDSALYLCASSPRYVGSGYTFGSGTRLTVV.

The V call is TRBV7-6, the J call TRBJ2-3; maybe TRBD2 (6 bases). The CDR3 extends over 15 amino acids. Trimming took off 2 bases at V and 2 bases at J, with 11 bases between the two ends. Germline CDR1 reads SGHVS; CDR2 reads FNYEAQ. CDR3 DNA sequence: TGTGCCAGCAGCTTACCCGGGGGAATCACAGATACGCAGTATTTT. Protein sequence: CASSLPGGITDTQYF.

V and J are TRBV11-2 and TRBJ2-7; TRBD1 agrees at 7 bases. Losses at the gene ends were 3 bases for V and 2 bases for J; bases not matched to a gene: 4. The CDR3 is 14 amino acids. Germline-derived CDR1 and CDR2 are SGHAT and FQNNGV. The CDR3, as DNA: TGTGCCAGCAGCTTTACACAGGGGACCTACGAGCAGTACTTC. Its protein is CASSFTQGTYEQYF.

V gene TRBV11-2 combines with J gene TRBJ2-7; D gene unclear. CDR3 length: 16 residues. Germline V gene sequence: CDR1 SGHAT, CDR2 FQNNGV. The V and J ends lost 5 bases and 0 bases respectively, with 17 bases between them. This CDR3 reads CASSTDLWRSSYEQYF. The CDR3 nucleotides read TGTGCCAGCAGCACCGATTTGTGGCGTAGCTCCTACGAGCAGTACTTC.

The chain combines TRBV5-1 with TRBJ2-7, with 13 bases aligning to TRBD2. Trimming took 1 base from V and 1 from J; bases not matched to a gene: 5. This CDR3 has 17 residues. Germline CDR1 SGHRS, CDR2 YFSETQ. The CDR3 bases are TGCGCCAGCAGCTTGCGGACTAGCGGGAGTGAGTCCTACGAGCAGTACTTC. Translation: CASSLRTSGSESYEQYF.

On this clone: This same CDR3 is encoded by further DNA sequences in the sample. The V gene is TRBV5-1, the J gene TRBJ1-3; weak D call: TRBD1 (5 bases). The CDR3 runs to 14 residues. Germline-derived CDR1 and CDR2 are SGHRS and YFSETQ. Trimming shortened V by 4 bases and J by 0 bases, and 8 bases separated the two germline ends. The CDR3 bases are TGCGCCAGCAGCCAAACAGGCTCTGGAAACACCATATATTTT. As protein: CASSQTGSGNTIYF.

The chain couples TRBV27 to TRBJ2-3; no clear D. The CDR3 is 14 amino acids. Trimming stripped 6 bases from V and 2 bases from J, with 12 bases between. Germline assignment: CDR1 MNHEY and CDR2 SMNVEV (reference sequence). As DNA, the CDR3 is TGTGCCAGCAGCCTGGGGTGGGCCACAGATACGCAGTATTTT. Protein sequence: CASSLGWATDTQYF.

V and J are TRBV9 and TRBJ2-2; 14 nucleotides match TRBD2. CDR1 is SGDLS, CDR2 YYNGEE, per germline. CDR3 length: 15 residues. J lost 7 bases, V lost 6 bases, and 5 bases had no gene match. The CDR3 DNA sequence: TGTGCCAGCACTGTGGGACTAGCGGGAGTCGGGGAGCTGTTTTTT. Residues: CASTVGLAGVGELFF.

This clone showed up just once. V gene TRBV5-1 combines with J gene TRBJ2-7, with 9 bases identical to TRBD2. This CDR3 region has 16 residues. V dropped 0 bases and J dropped 7; count of bases not matched to a gene: 11. Germline V CDR1 and CDR2: SGHRS, YFSETQ. The CDR3 DNA sequence: TGCGCCAGCAGCTTGGGCTTAGAAGCGGGAGGCGGAGAGCAGTACTTC. It specifies CASSLGLEAGGGEQYF.

The chain employs TRBV5-6 and TRBJ2-7; 9 nucleotides align to TRBD1. The CDR3 totals 16 residues. With 5 bases clipped from V and 3 bases from J, the junction kept 12 bases outside the gene matches. From germline, CDR1 is SGHDT and CDR2 YYEEEE. The CDR3 reads CASSQKPGTGLYEQYF. Here the CDR3 DNA reads TGTGCCAGCAGTCAAAAGCCCGGGACAGGGCTCTACGAGCAGTACTTC. Full variable domain (remainder filled in from reference TRBV5-6 and TRBJ2-7): DAGVTQSPTHLIKTRGQQVTLRCSPKSGHDTVSWYQQALGQGPQFIFQYYEEEERQRGNFPDRFSGHQFPNYSSELNVNALLLGDSALYLCASSQKPGTGLYEQYFGPGTRLTVT.

This chain connects TRBV29-1 to TRBJ2-3, with D uncertain. The germline CDR1 and CDR2 sequences are SQVTM and ANQGSEA. This CDR3 region has 13 residues. V was cut by 3 bases and J by 6 bases, with 13 bases left in between. The CDR3 sequence is CSVELPTEDTQYF. The CDR3 DNA reads TGCAGCGTTGAGCTGCCCACGGAGGATACGCAGTATTTT.

V gene TRBV5-1 combines with J gene TRBJ2-3, with a possible D match to TRBD2 (5 bases). Deletions cut 2 bases from V and 2 bases from J, with 12 bases between. The CDR3 totals 15 residues. Germline V gives CDR1 SGHRS, CDR2 YFSETQ. CDR3 nucleotides: TGCGCCAGCAGCTTTTCTCGGGGAACCACAGATACGCAGTATTTT. Protein: CASSFSRGTTDTQYF.